The 8 T cell receptor beta chains presented below share a single source sample, sequenced in a study of T cells after posttransplantation cyclophosphamide (dated by TCRdb to the mid-2010s). Library preparation employed the immunoSEQ multiplex PCR assay. TCRdb's version of the immuneACCESS table is confined to in-frame rearrangements and falls short of the full clone set. An unresolved V gene accounts for under half of the shortfall where checked; the remainder is of unknown origin. This sample lists 5,600 or so clones; approximately 94% were detected once. The ten largest clones add up to roughly 1.5% of the sample. The material sequenced was CD4+ T cells sorted from bone marrow. These receptor sequences come from a woman in her sixties or seventies in good health, CMV-negative, and a related stem cell transplant donor.

This rearrangement joins TRBV6-5 to TRBJ2-1; 10 bases are a match to TRBD2. Germline CDR1 and CDR2: MNHEY and SVGAGI. The CDR3 spans 16 residues. V was pared by 0 bases and J by 4 bases, with 3 bases of the junction left unmatched. Here the CDR3 reads CASSYSKGLAYNEQFF. The CDR3 nucleotides read TGTGCCAGCAGTTACTCGAAGGGACTAGCGTACAATGAGCAGTTCTTC.

This chain connects TRBV5-1 to TRBJ2-7; 9 bases are shared with TRBD1. This CDR3 region has 16 residues. Germline V gene lookup returns CDR1 SGHRS and CDR2 YFSETQ. The V segment lost 0 bases and the J segment 2 bases; nucleotides outside the gene matches: 6. CDR3 residues: CASSLVPGQGPYEQYF. The CDR3, as DNA: TGCGCCAGCAGCTTGGTTCCGGGACAGGGACCCTACGAGCAGTACTTC.

The chain couples TRBV5-1 to TRBJ1-2; D might be TRBD1 (5 bases). The CDR3 loop spans 14 amino acids. V lost 5 bases, J lost 7 bases, and 18 bases lay in between. Germline loops: CDR1 SGHRS, CDR2 YFSETQ. The CDR3 nucleotides are TGCGCCAGCAGGGTGACTCAGGGAAGTCCTGGCTACACCTTC. This encodes CASRVTQGSPGYTF.

The rearrangement uses TRBV4-2 and TRBJ2-7; 13 positions agree with TRBD2. This CDR3 spans 16 amino acids. Germline CDR1 reads LGHNA; CDR2 reads YNFKEQ. V gave up 0 bases and J gave up 5 bases; unmatched junction bases: 4. For the CDR3, the DNA is TGTGCCAGCAGCCAAGATTGGACTAGCGGGAGCCACGAGCAGTACTTC. Translated, it gives CASSQDWTSGSHEQYF.

This clone was detected a few times. The chain is built from TRBV7-2 and TRBJ1-2; tentative D call: TRBD1 (5 bases). V was shortened by 1 base and J by 4 bases, with 13 bases between the two germline ends. The CDR3 runs to 15 residues. Germline V lookup: CDR1 SGHTA, CDR2 FQGNSA. CDR3 nucleotide sequence: TGTGCCAGCAGCTTAGAGATGGGACTGGGCTATGGCTACACCTTC. Its protein product is CASSLEMGLGYGYTF. The variable domain in full, with the rest retrieved from reference TRBV7-2 and TRBJ1-2, is GAGVSQSPSNKVTEKGKDVELRCDPISGHTALYWYRQSLGQGLEFLIYFQGNSAPDKSGLPSDRFSAERTGGSVSTLTIQRTQQEDSAVYLCASSLEMGLGYGYTFGSGTRLTVV.

The V call is TRBV19, the J call TRBJ1-5; D is perhaps TRBD1 (6 bases). Germline loops: CDR1 LNHDA, CDR2 SQIVND (reference sequence). Trimming removed 6 bases from V and 7 bases from J, with 22 bases in between. The CDR3 has 16 residues. In nucleotides, the CDR3 is TGTGCCAGTAGCCCATCTCGCCGGGGGGCCAGCCAGCCCCAGCATTTT. Its protein product is CASSPSRRGASQPQHF.

The chain is built from TRBV27 and TRBJ1-1; D unresolved. V was pared by 5 bases and J by 11 bases, with 27 bases between. The germline V gene has CDR1 MNHEY and CDR2 SMNVEV (reference sequence). This CDR3 is built from 16 residues. In nucleotides, the CDR3 is TGTGCCAGCAGTCCCCGGTGGGCAGAAGACCTACGAAGCGCTTTCTTT. Encoded protein: CASSPRWAEDLRSAFF.

The chain links TRBV7-3 to TRBJ2-1, with 11 bases that match TRBD2. CDR3 size: 15 residues. J was trimmed by 9 bases and V by 3 bases; bases with no gene match: 7. Germline V lookup: CDR1 SGHTA, CDR2 FQGTGA. In DNA form, the CDR3 reads TGTGCCAGCAGCTTTTTAGCGGGAGGGCCGGGTGAGCAGTTCTTC. Encoded protein: CASSFLAGGPGEQFF.